This TCR beta chain was identified during a study of blood T cell repertoires in COVID-19. Assay used: immunoSEQ multiplex PCR; TCRdb lists only in-frame clones, some missing. The sample has 70,000 to 95,000 clones, around 90% seen once. Looked up from germline, CDR1 is SGHVS and CDR2 is FQNEAQ. V lost 4 bases and J 7 bases, leaving 14 bases between the germline ends. This CDR3 is built from 15 residues. Source material: peripheral blood. V usage is TRBV7-8 and J usage is TRBJ1-6; possible D gene TRBD1, 6 bases. The sequence was obtained from a man aged 50-59 years with acute or convalescent COVID-19. The CDR3 DNA sequence: TGTGCCAGCAGCTCAGTTAGGACAGAGAATTCACCCCTCCACTTT. It codes for CASSSVRTENSPLHF. The variable domain in full, with the rest retrieved from reference TRBV7-8 and TRBJ1-6, is GAGVSQSPRYKVAKRGQDVALRCDPISGHVSLFWYQQALGQGPEFLTYFQNEAQLDKSGLPSDRFFAERPEGSVSTLKIQRTQQEDSAVYLCASSSVRTENSPLHFGNGTRLTVT.